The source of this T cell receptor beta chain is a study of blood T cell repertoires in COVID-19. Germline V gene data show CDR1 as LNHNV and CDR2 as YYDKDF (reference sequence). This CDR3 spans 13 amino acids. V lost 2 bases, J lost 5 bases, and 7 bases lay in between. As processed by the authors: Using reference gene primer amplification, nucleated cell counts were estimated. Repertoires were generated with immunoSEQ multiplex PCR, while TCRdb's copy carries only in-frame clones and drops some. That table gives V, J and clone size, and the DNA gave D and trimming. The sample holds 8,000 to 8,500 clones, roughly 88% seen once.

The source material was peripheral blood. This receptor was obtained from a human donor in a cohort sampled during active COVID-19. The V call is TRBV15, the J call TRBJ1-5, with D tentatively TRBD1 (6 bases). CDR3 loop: CATSRQGYQPQHF. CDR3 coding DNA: TGTGCCACCAGCAGACAGGGGTATCAGCCCCAGCATTTT.